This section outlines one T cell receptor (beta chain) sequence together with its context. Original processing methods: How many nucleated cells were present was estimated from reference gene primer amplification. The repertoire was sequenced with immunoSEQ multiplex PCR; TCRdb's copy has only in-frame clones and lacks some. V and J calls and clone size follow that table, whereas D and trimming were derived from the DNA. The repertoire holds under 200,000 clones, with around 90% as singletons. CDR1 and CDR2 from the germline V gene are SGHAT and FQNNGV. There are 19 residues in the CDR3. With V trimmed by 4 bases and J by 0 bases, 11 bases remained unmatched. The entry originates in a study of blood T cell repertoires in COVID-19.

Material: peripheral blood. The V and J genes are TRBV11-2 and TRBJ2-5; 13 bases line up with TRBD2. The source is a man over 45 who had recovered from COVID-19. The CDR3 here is CASSSPGLAGFPYQETQYF. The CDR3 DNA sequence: TGTGCCAGCAGCTCTCCGGGACTAGCGGGGTTTCCGTACCAAGAGACCCAGTACTTC.